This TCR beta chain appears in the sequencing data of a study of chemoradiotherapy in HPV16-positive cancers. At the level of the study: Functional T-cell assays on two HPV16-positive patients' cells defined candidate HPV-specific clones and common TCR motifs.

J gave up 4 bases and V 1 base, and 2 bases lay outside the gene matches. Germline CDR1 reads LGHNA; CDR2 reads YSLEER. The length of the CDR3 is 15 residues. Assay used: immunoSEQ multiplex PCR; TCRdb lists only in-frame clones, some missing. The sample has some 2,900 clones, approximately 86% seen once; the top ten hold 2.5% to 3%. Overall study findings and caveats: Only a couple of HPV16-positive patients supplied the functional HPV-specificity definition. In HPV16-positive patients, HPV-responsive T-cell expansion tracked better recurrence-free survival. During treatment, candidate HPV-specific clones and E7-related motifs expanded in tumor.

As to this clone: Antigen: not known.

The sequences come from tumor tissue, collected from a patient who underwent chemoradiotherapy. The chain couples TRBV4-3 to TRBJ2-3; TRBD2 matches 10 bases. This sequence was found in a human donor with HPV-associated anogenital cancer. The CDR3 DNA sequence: TGCGCCAGCAGCCAAGCTAGCGGGAGAGCAGATACGCAGTATTTT. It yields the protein CASSQASGRADTQYF.